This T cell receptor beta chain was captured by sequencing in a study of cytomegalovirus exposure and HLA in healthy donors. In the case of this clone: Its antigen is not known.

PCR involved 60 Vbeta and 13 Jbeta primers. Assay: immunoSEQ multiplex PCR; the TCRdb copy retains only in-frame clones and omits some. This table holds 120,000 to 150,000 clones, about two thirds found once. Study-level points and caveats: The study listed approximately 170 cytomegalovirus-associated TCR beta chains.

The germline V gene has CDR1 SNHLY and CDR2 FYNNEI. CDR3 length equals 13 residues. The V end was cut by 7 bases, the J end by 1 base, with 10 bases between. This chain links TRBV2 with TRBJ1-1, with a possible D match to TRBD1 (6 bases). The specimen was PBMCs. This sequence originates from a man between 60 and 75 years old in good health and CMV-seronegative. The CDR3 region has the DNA TGTGCCAGCATTGGACAGAGGAACACTGAAGCTTTCTTT. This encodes CASIGQRNTEAFF.